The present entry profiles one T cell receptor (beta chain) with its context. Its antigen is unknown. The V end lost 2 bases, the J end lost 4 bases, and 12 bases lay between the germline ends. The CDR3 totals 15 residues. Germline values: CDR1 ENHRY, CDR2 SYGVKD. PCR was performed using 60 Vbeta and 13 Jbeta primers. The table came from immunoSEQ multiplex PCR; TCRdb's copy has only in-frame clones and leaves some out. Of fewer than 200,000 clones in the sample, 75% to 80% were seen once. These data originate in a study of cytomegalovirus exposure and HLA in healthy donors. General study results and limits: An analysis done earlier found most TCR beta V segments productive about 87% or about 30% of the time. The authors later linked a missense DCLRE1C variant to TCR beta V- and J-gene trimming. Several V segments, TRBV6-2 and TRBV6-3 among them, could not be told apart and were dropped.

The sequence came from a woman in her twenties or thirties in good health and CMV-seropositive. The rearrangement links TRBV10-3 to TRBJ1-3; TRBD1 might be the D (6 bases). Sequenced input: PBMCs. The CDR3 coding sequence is TGTGCCATCAGTGAGGGCAGGGGAAACGGAAACACCATATATTTT. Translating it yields CAISEGRGNGNTIYF.